This entry lists 19 T cell receptor beta chains sequenced from one sample in a study of regulatory T cells in long-lasting Graves disease. Construction of the TCR beta libraries employed iRepertoire HTBI primers in conjunction with Arm-PCR of CDR3 regions. TCRdb used MiXCR to reprocess the multiplex PCR reads, holding one entry per CDR3 protein. The data show 250,000 to 300,000 distinct CDR3 sequences, roughly a fifth seen once. This sample's time point: persistent/refractory GD, antithyroid drugs over 5 years with positive TRAb. Following extraction of RNA from PBMCs, that RNA was used to make the TCR library. The source was peripheral blood mononuclear cells (PBMCs), collected when the disease was refractory, from a patient treated with antithyroid drugs. Every receptor here comes from a female donor with Graves disease.

In its sample, this clonotype was seen many times. The chain is built from TRBV18 and TRBJ2-5; D is unclear. The CDR3 has 14 residues. The ends were cut back, 6 bases at V and 4 bases at J, with 15 bases in the middle. Germline V gene data show CDR1 as KGHSH and CDR2 as LQKENI. The CDR3 loop is CASSLKYTGETQYF. CDR3 DNA sequence: TGTGCCAGCTCCCTAAAATATACGGGAGAGACCCAGTACTTC.

The sample holds many counts of this clonotype. The chain links TRBV12-3 or TRBV12-4 to TRBJ2-5; perhaps D is TRBD1 or TRBD2 (5 bases each). V lost 6 bases and J lost 4, with 12 bases in between. This CDR3 spans 13 amino acids. The CDR3 nucleotides are TGTGCCAGCAGGAGATGGGACCTAGAGACCCAGTACTTC. Its protein product is CASRRWDLETQYF.

The V gene is TRBV7-2, the J gene TRBJ2-3; D ambiguous. V shed 5 bases and J shed 3 bases, with 18 bases lying between them. The CDR3 sequence is 16 residues long. Per the germline V gene, CDR1 is SGHTA and CDR2 is FQGNSA. This chain's CDR3 is CASSQRRSWGTDTQYF. The CDR3 DNA sequence: TGTGCCAGCAGCCAACGGCGGAGCTGGGGTACAGATACGCAGTATTTT.

The chain employs TRBV12-5 and TRBJ2-3; D call uncertain. CDR3 length equals 13 residues. Germline CDR1 and CDR2: LGHNT and FRNRAP. Deletions cut 1 base from V and 4 bases from J, with 6 bases between. The CDR3 loop is CASGLGLADTQYF. The CDR3 region has the DNA TGTGCTAGTGGTTTGGGTCTGGCAGATACGCAGTATTTT.

This clonotype showed up just a few times. The chain is built from TRBV29-1 and TRBJ2-7; D may be TRBD2 (5 bases). The germline CDR1 and CDR2 sequences are SQVTM and ANQGSEA. Deletions cut 8 bases from V and 2 bases from J, with 22 bases between. This CDR3 spans 15 amino acids. The CDR3 nucleotides read TGCAGCTGCCCCCTCGGGGATATAAATCCCTACGAGCAGTACTTC. This sequence encodes CSCPLGDINPYEQYF.

The chain employs TRBV20-1 and TRBJ2-5; TRBD2 matches 7 bases. The CDR3 is 13 residues long. Germline CDR1 and CDR2: DFQATT and SNEGSKA (reference sequence). V gave up 7 bases and J gave up 4 bases; unmatched junction bases: 9. DNA of the CDR3: TGCAGTGGGAAACTAGCGTTCGGAGAGACCCAGTACTTC. It codes for CSGKLAFGETQYF.

This clonotype was observed a few times. The chain joins TRBV6-1 to TRBJ1-3, with D unresolved. Germline loops: CDR1 MNHNS, CDR2 SASEGT. The CDR3 covers 15 residues. V was clipped by 7 bases and J by 0 bases, with 13 bases between them. CDR3 bases: TGTGCCAGCACAAACACCGGGAGCTCTGGAAACACCATATATTTT. This encodes CASTNTGSSGNTIYF.

The chain carries TRBV13 and TRBJ2-7; D is perhaps TRBD1 (5 bases). V was shortened by 3 bases and J by 5 bases, with 17 bases between the two germline ends. The CDR3 runs to 15 residues. Germline V lookup: CDR1 PRHDT, CDR2 FYEKMQ (reference sequence). CDR3 protein: CASSLFHEQDHEQYF. For the CDR3, the DNA is TGTGCCAGCAGCTTGTTTCACGAACAGGATCACGAGCAGTACTTC.

The rearrangement links TRBV5-1 to TRBJ2-5, with D possibly being TRBD1 or TRBD2 (7 bases each). The CDR3 covers 16 residues. Per the germline V gene, CDR1 is SGHRS and CDR2 is YFSETQ. The V end was cut by 4 bases, the J end by 5 bases, with 21 bases between. The CDR3 DNA sequence: TGCGCCAGCAGCGCGGGGGACAGCATGGCGTGGGAGACCCAGTACTTC. Protein: CASSAGDSMAWETQYF.

The sample holds a few counts of this clonotype. The V call is TRBV20-1, the J call TRBJ2-7; D might be TRBD2 (6 bases). The CDR3 extends over 13 amino acids. Germline V gives CDR1 DFQATT, CDR2 SNEGSKA (reference sequence). Trimming took 5 bases from V and 0 from J, leaving 11 bases between them. CDR3 in DNA: TGCAGTGCTGTTAGCGGCAGCTCCTACGAGCAGTACTTC. The encoded protein is CSAVSGSSYEQYF.

This clonotype has a count of ten or more. This chain links TRBV12-3 or TRBV12-4 with TRBJ1-2; the match to TRBD1 covers 10 bases. CDR3 size: 14 residues. Trimming cost V 7 bases and J 7 bases; bases outside gene matches: 9. This chain's CDR3 is CASIERDRGLGYTF. The CDR3 DNA reads TGTGCCAGCATCGAAAGAGACAGGGGGCTTGGCTACACCTTC.

The chain is built from TRBV24-1 and TRBJ1-2, with D tentatively TRBD1 (5 bases). Germline V gene lookup returns CDR1 KGHDR and CDR2 SFDVKD. The CDR3 has 13 residues. V was trimmed by 5 bases and J by 6 bases, leaving 12 bases between them. The CDR3 is CATSVQGWDGYTF. The CDR3 DNA is TGTGCCACCAGTGTTCAGGGTTGGGATGGCTACACCTTC.

This clonotype was seen many times. The chain is built from TRBV7-2 and TRBJ2-7; 11 bases match TRBD2. CDR1 and CDR2 from the germline V gene are SGHTA and FQGNSA. After removal of 4 bases from V and 2 bases from J, the junction contained 4 bases not matched to a gene. There are 15 residues in the CDR3. The CDR3 region is CASSWTSGPTYEQYF. CDR3 nucleotides: TGTGCCAGCAGCTGGACTAGCGGGCCGACCTACGAGCAGTACTTC.

In this sample, this clonotype turned up a few times. This chain joins TRBV11-1 and TRBJ1-6; TRBD1 matches at 7 bases. V was pared by 8 bases and J by 11 bases, with 15 bases of the junction left unmatched. The CDR3 is made up of 15 amino acids. Germline CDR1 is SGHAT and CDR2 is FQDESV (reference sequence). CDR3 loop: CASGKTQGSLAPLHF. The CDR3 bases are TGTGCCAGCGGCAAAACACAGGGGAGCCTTGCACCCCTCCACTTT.

The chain is built from TRBV11-2 and TRBJ2-1, with 9 bases fitting TRBD2. CDR3 length: 15 amino acids. From germline, CDR1 is SGHAT and CDR2 FQNNGV. Trimming at V came to 1 base and at J to 8 bases, leaving 6 bases not matched to a gene. CDR3 DNA sequence: TGTGCCAGCAGCTTAGGCTCTAGCGGGATGCATGAGCAGTTCTTC. Its translation is CASSLGSSGMHEQFF.

Ten or more counts support this clonotype. The chain has TRBV2 and TRBJ2-3; 10 bases are a match to TRBD2. The CDR3 loop spans 14 amino acids. V shed 11 bases and J 1 base; nucleotides not matched to a gene: 6. CDR1 and CDR2 (germline): SNHLY, FYNNEI. The CDR3 sequence: CASRLAGGTDTQYF. The CDR3 DNA is TGTGCCTCCCGACTAGCGGGCGGCACAGATACGCAGTATTTT.

This clonotype turned up a few times. The gene calls are TRBV19 and TRBJ1-5, with 11 bases identical to TRBD1. This CDR3 is 16 amino acids long. V dropped 6 bases and J dropped 7; count of bases not matched to a gene: 11. The V gene's germline CDR1 is LNHDA and CDR2 SQIVND (reference sequence). The DNA of the CDR3 is TGTGCCAGTAGCACCACCGGGACAGGGGGTTGGCAGCCCCAGCATTTT. This codes for CASSTTGTGGWQPQHF.

Details on this clonotype: The junction and the germline gene differ at one end; a read error may be behind it. This rearrangement joins TRBV12-3 or TRBV12-4 to TRBJ1-4; D not resolved. The CDR3 consists of 19 residues. CDR3 region: CASSKYPPWELSTNGKLFF. As DNA, the CDR3 is TGTGCCAGCAGTAAATACCCCCCCTGGGAGCTATCGACTAATGGAAAACTGTTTTTT.

This chain links TRBV7-9 with TRBJ2-2, with TRBD2 as a possible D gene (5 bases). This CDR3 spans 15 amino acids. The V gene's germline CDR1 is SEHNR and CDR2 FQNEAQ (reference sequence). The germline V and J ends were trimmed by 10 bases and 1 base, with 16 bases remaining between them. CDR3 sequence: CATLREQRNTGELFF. The CDR3, as DNA: TGTGCCACCTTACGGGAACAAAGGAACACCGGGGAGCTGTTTTTT.